This section outlines one T cell receptor beta chain sequence together with its context. The sample belongs to a study of blood T cell repertoires in COVID-19. This table comes from immunoSEQ multiplex PCR, and its TCRdb copy is limited to in-frame clones, with some not included. This sample has about 36,000 clones, with about three quarters found just once. The germline gives CDR1 SGHAT, CDR2 FQNNGV. J was trimmed by 0 bases and V by 5 bases; bases with no gene match: 13. This CDR3 has 17 amino acids. This TCR was recovered from a man in his fifties or sixties with acute or convalescent COVID-19. The sample taken for sequencing was peripheral blood. The V call is TRBV11-2, the J call TRBJ2-7; 7 nucleotides agree with TRBD2. The CDR3 DNA follows: TGTGCCAGCAGCCTCGGGTGGGGCGGGAGTGACTCCTACGAGCAGTACTTC. This translates into CASSLGWGGSDSYEQYF.